This passage covers 20 T cell receptor beta chains from one sample sequenced in a study of T cell responses to AZD1222 COVID-19 vaccine. Data came from immunoSEQ multiplex PCR; TCRdb stores just in-frame clones and leaves some out. The repertoire holds some 180,000 clones, with approximately 92% as singletons. Sequencing was performed on peripheral blood, taken on day 0 of AZD1222 vaccination. The receptors come from an adult in good health.

A single count supports this clone. CDR3 loop: CASSVEAGGPYEQYF. Here the CDR3 DNA reads TGTGCCAGCAGCGTAGAGGCGGGAGGGCCGTACGAGCAGTACTTC. The V and J genes are TRBV9 and TRBJ2-7; 9 positions agree with TRBD2. Trimming at V came to 0 bases and at J to 4 bases, leaving 5 bases not matched to a gene. The CDR3 contains 15 residues. CDR1 and CDR2 from the germline V gene are SGDLS and YYNGEE.

To note about this clone: Other DNA sequences in this specimen translate into the identical CDR3. V gene TRBV2 combines with J gene TRBJ2-3; D call uncertain. Germline lookup yields CDR1 SNHLY and CDR2 FYNNEI. The CDR3 extends over 13 amino acids. Trimming removed 2 bases from V and 6 bases from J, with 9 bases in between. Written as DNA, the CDR3 is TGTGCCAGCAGTGAATTTAGGGCGGATACGCAGTATTTT. Translation: CASSEFRADTQYF.

The chain uses TRBV6-5 and TRBJ2-1; tentatively, D is TRBD1 (6 bases). The germline CDR1 and CDR2 sequences are MNHEY and SVGAGI. The CDR3 is 13 residues long. Trimming left V 8 bases short and J 7 bases short, with 15 bases between. CDR3 bases: TGTGCCAGCCCAGGGGCGCAGAGTAATGAGCAGTTCTTC. Amino acid sequence: CASPGAQSNEQFF.

This clone was detected only once. The V gene is TRBV30, the J gene TRBJ1-1; the D gene is possibly TRBD1 (6 bases). From germline, CDR1 is GTSNPN and CDR2 SVGIG (reference sequence). The CDR3 consists of 15 residues. With 2 bases removed from V and 2 bases from J, the gap between germline ends came to 15 bases. As DNA, the CDR3 is TGTGCCTGGAGTCCGCTGGGGGCGAGTAACACTGAAGCTTTCTTT. Its protein is CAWSPLGASNTEAFF.

J is TRBJ2-7 and V is TRBV9; D call uncertain. Trimming shortened V by 2 bases and J by 1 base, and 10 bases separated the two germline ends. Germline loops: CDR1 SGDLS, CDR2 YYNGEE. This CDR3 has 14 amino acids. Written as DNA, the CDR3 is TGTGCCAGCAGCGTCGGCCACGGTTCCTACGAGCAGTACTTC. Its translation: CASSVGHGSYEQYF.

The chain recombines TRBV6-5 with TRBJ1-2, with 8 nucleotides matching TRBD1. Germline trimming cut 8 bases from V and 8 bases from J; bases unmatched to any gene: 13. Germline CDR1 is MNHEY and CDR2 is SVGAGI. The CDR3 contains 14 residues. The CDR3 DNA follows: TGTGCCAGCTATCAGAACGGACAGGGCCAAGGCTACACCTTC. Its protein is CASYQNGQGQGYTF.

This chain uses TRBV15 with TRBJ1-2; D not resolved. The V end lost 0 bases, the J end lost 14 bases, and 16 bases lay between the germline ends. The germline gives CDR1 LNHNV, CDR2 YYDKDF (reference sequence). This CDR3 contains 13 residues. CDR3 amino acids: CATSRDVRQEKTF. CDR3 bases: TGTGCCACCAGCAGAGATGTCCGGCAGGAGAAAACCTTC.

DNA for the CDR3: TGTGCCAGCAGCCCGGGCGGACAGGGGGCTTTCGGGGAGCTGTTTTTT. It specifies CASSPGGQGAFGELFF. This sequence joins TRBV11-3 and TRBJ2-2; 11 bases align to TRBD1. Germline trimming cut 5 bases from V and 7 bases from J; bases unmatched to any gene: 9. Germline CDR1 reads SGHNT; CDR2 reads YENEEA. CDR3 length: 16 amino acids.

This clone has only one observation. The chain links TRBV19 to TRBJ1-5; no clear D gene. CDR1 and CDR2 (germline): LNHDA, SQIVND (reference sequence). Trimming shortened V by 8 bases and J by 0 bases, and 14 bases separated the two germline ends. The CDR3 has 15 residues. CDR3: CASAGDHYSNQPQHF. Here the CDR3 DNA reads TGTGCCAGTGCCGGGGATCACTATAGCAATCAGCCCCAGCATTTT.

The rearrangement links TRBV28 to TRBJ2-2, with 9 nucleotides matching TRBD1. The CDR3 is made up of 16 amino acids. Germline V CDR1 and CDR2: MDHEN, SYDVKM. J was trimmed by 7 bases and V by 2 bases; bases with no gene match: 8. CDR3 loop: CASSLGTGIWSGELFF. The CDR3 bases are TGTGCCAGCAGTTTAGGGACAGGGATTTGGAGCGGGGAGCTGTTTTTT.

This clone showed up just once. The CDR3 DNA sequence: TGTGCCAGTAGTATTGGCCAGATGAACACTGAAGCTTTCTTT. Amino acids: CASSIGQMNTEAFF. The chain couples TRBV19 to TRBJ1-1, with D uncertain. This CDR3 region has 14 residues. CDR1 and CDR2 from the germline V gene are LNHDA and SQIVND (reference sequence). Trimming left V 3 bases short and J 0 bases short, with 8 bases between.

V is TRBV28 and J is TRBJ2-2; tentatively, D is TRBD1 or TRBD2 (5 bases each). Germline CDR1 is MDHEN and CDR2 is SYDVKM. V lost 2 bases, J lost 5 bases, and 15 bases lay in between. CDR3 size: 16 residues. CDR3 amino acids: CASSLGGWDGTGELFF. CDR3 nucleotide sequence: TGTGCCAGCAGTTTAGGGGGATGGGACGGTACCGGGGAGCTGTTTTTT.

This rearrangement joins TRBV5-1 to TRBJ1-1; 9 bases fit TRBD1. Germline V CDR1 and CDR2: SGHRS, YFSETQ. V was pared by 4 bases and J by 4 bases, with 5 bases of the junction left unmatched. CDR3 length: 14 amino acids. The CDR3 DNA reads TGCGCCAGCAGCCGACAGGGGGAAATCACTGAAGCTTTCTTT. It yields the protein CASSRQGEITEAFF.

V is TRBV20-1 and J is TRBJ2-1; 7 bases fit TRBD2. Germline V gene sequence: CDR1 DFQATT, CDR2 SNEGSKA (reference sequence). This CDR3 is 15 amino acids long. The junction had 8 bases not matched to a gene; V was cut back by 3 bases and J by 3 bases. The CDR3 reads CSASGPRGNYNEQFF. In DNA form, the CDR3 reads TGCAGTGCTAGTGGGCCGCGGGGGAACTACAATGAGCAGTTCTTC.

This chain uses TRBV9 with TRBJ2-5, with D possibly matching TRBD2 (7 bases). The length of the CDR3 is 13 residues. The ends were cut back, 4 bases at V and 3 bases at J, with 10 bases in the middle. Germline CDR1 and CDR2: SGDLS and YYNGEE. This CDR3 reads CASSRGGEETQYF. CDR3 bases: TGTGCCAGCAGCCGAGGGGGGGAAGAGACCCAGTACTTC.

This chain links TRBV11-2 with TRBJ2-5; D possibly uses TRBD1 or TRBD2 (5 bases each). Germline V gene sequence: CDR1 SGHAT, CDR2 FQNNGV. This CDR3 comprises 13 residues. Trimming cost V 2 bases and J 5 bases, with 9 bases left between them. This chain's CDR3 is CASSLWGSETQYF. CDR3 DNA: TGTGCCAGCAGCTTATGGGGGTCTGAGACCCAGTACTTC.

The gene calls are TRBV27 and TRBJ1-1, with D hard to call. CDR3 length: 13 amino acids. With 3 bases removed from V and 2 bases from J, the gap between germline ends came to 7 bases. CDR1 is MNHEY, CDR2 SMNVEV, per germline (reference sequence). CDR3 nucleotides: TGTGCCAGCAGTTTCTCAAGCAACACTGAAGCTTTCTTT. Protein product: CASSFSSNTEAFF.

The J gene is TRBJ1-1, the V gene TRBV30; maybe TRBD1 (5 bases). The germline V and J ends were trimmed by 8 bases and 1 base, with 20 bases remaining between them. Germline V CDR1 and CDR2: GTSNPN, SVGIG (reference sequence). This CDR3 is 15 amino acids long. The CDR3 nucleotides are TGTGCCCTCCGGGGGAACCTTCTACCGAACACTGAAGCTTTCTTT. It specifies CALRGNLLPNTEAFF.

This clone was counted between two and nine times. The chain has TRBV7-2 and TRBJ1-2; no clear D. The germline V and J ends were trimmed by 1 base and 4 bases, with 16 bases remaining between them. The V gene's germline CDR1 is SGHTA and CDR2 FQGNSA. This CDR3 has 16 residues. CDR3 protein: CASSLGSFSGGYGYTF. The CDR3 region has the DNA TGTGCCAGCAGCTTAGGTTCTTTTAGTGGAGGCTATGGCTACACCTTC.

The chain carries TRBV24-1 and TRBJ2-3, with D possibly called TRBD1 or TRBD2 (5 bases each). Between the trimmed V and J ends, which lost 5 bases and 0 bases, there was a span of 17 bases. This CDR3 comprises 17 residues. CDR1 and CDR2 (germline): KGHDR, SFDVKD. The CDR3 DNA reads TGTGCCACCAGTGGGGACCCCTATATCCTGAGCACAGATACGCAGTATTTT. Translation: CATSGDPYILSTDTQYF.